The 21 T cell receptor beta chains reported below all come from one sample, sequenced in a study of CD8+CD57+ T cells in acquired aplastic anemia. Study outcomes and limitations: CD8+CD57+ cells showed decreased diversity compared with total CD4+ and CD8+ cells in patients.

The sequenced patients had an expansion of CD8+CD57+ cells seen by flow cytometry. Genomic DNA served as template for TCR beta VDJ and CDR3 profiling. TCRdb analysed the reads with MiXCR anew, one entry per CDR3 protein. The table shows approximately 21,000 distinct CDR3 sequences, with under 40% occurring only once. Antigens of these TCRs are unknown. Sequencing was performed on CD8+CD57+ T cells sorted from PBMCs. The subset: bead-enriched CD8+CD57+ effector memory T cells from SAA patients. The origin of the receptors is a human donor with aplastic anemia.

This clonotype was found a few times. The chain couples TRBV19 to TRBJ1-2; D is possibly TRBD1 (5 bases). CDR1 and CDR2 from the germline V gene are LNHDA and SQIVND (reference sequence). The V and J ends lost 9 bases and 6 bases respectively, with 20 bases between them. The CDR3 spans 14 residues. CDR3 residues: CASLNWGGRNGYTF. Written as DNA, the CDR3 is TGTGCCAGCCTGAATTGGGGGGGGAGAAATGGCTACACCTTC.

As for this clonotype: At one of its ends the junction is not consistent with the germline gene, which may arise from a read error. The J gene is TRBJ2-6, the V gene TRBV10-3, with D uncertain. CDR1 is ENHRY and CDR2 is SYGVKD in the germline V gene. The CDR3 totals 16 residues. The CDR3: CASSELAASGANVLTF. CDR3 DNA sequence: TGTGCCAGCAGTGAATTGGCGGCCTCTGGGGCCAACGTCCTGACTTTC.

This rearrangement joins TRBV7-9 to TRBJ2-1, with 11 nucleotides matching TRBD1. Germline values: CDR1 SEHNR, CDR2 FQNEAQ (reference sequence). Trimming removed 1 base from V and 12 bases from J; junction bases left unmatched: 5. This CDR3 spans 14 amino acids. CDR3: CASSLGTGGAGQFF. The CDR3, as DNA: TGTGCCAGCAGCTTAGGGACAGGGGGCGCAGGGCAGTTCTTC.

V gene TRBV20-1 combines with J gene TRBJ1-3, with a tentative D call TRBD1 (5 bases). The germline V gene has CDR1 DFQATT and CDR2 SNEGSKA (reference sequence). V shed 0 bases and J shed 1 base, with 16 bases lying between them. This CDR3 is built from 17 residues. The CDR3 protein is CSAREGGRRASGNTIYF. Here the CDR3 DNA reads TGCAGTGCTAGAGAGGGGGGAAGAAGGGCTTCTGGAAACACCATATATTTT.

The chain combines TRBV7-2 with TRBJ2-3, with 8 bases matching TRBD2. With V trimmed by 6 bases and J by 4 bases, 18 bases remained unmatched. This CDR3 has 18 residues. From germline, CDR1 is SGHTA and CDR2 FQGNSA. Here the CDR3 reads CASRRGGIGGGVADTQYF. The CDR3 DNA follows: TGTGCCAGCAGACGGGGCGGGATCGGGGGGGGCGTTGCAGATACGCAGTATTTT.

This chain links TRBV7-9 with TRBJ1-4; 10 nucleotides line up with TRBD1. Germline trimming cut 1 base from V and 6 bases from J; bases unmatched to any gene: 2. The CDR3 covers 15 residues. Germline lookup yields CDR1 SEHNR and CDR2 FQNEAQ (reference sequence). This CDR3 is CASSLGGTGDEKLFF. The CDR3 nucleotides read TGTGCCAGCAGCTTAGGCGGGACAGGGGATGAAAAACTGTTTTTT. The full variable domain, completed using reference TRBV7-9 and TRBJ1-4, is DTGVSQNPRHKITKRGQNVTFRCDPISEHNRLYWYRQTLGQGPEFLTYFQNEAQLEKSRLLSDRFSAERPKGSFSTLEIQRTEQGDSAMYLCASSLGGTGDEKLFFGSGTQLSVL.

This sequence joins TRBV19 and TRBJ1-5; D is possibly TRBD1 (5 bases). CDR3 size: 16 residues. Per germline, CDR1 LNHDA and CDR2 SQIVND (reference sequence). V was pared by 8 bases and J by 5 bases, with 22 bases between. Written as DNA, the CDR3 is TGTGCCAGTCGGTGGGTCACCGGGCAGGGCCATCAGCCCCAGCATTTT. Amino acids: CASRWVTGQGHQPQHF.

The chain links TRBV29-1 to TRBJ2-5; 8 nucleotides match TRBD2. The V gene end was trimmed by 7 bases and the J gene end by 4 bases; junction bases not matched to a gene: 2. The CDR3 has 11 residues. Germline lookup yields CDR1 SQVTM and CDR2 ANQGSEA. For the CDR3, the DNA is TGCAGCGGGACTAGCACAGAGACCCAGTACTTC. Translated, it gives CSGTSTETQYF.

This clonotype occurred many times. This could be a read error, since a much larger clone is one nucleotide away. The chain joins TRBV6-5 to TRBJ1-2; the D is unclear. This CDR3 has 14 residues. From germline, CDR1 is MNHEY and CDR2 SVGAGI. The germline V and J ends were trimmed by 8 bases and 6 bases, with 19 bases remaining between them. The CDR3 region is CASRISRGIDGYTF. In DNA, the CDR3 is TGTGCCAGCCGAATTTCGCGGGGTATTGATGGCTACACCTTC.

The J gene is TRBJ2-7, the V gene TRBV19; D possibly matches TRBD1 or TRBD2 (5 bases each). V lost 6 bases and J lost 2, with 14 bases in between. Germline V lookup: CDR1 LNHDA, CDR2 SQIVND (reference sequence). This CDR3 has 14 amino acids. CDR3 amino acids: CASREGDGAYEQYF. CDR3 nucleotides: TGTGCCAGTAGGGAAGGGGACGGAGCCTACGAGCAGTACTTC. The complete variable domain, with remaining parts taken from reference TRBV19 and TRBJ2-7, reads DGGITQSPKYLFRKEGQNVTLSCEQNLNHDAMYWYRQDPGQGLRLIYYSQIVNDFQKGDIAEGYSVSREKKESFPLTVTSAQKNPTAFYLCASREGDGAYEQYFGPGTRLTVT.

The CDR3 protein is CASSFSGGGQYF. DNA for the CDR3: TGTGCCAGCAGTTTTTCGGGTGGTGGGCAGTACTTC. The chain is built from TRBV27 and TRBJ2-7; the D is unclear. CDR1 MNHEY and CDR2 SMNVEV come from the germline V gene (reference sequence). V lost 3 bases to trimming and J lost 9 bases, with 12 bases between them. The length of the CDR3 is 12 residues.

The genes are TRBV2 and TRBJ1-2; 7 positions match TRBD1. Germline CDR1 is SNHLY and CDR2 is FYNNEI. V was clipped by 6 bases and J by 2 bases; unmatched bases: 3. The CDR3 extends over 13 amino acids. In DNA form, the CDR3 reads TGTGCCAGCAGAGCGGGACAGAACTATGGCTACACCTTC. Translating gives CASRAGQNYGYTF.

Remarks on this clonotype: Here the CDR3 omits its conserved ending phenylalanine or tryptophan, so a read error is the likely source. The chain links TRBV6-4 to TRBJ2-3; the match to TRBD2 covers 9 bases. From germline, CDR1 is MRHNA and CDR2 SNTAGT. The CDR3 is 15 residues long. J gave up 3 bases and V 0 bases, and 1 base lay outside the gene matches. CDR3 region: CASSDSSGGTDTQYL. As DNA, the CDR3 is TGTGCCAGCAGTGACTCAAGCGGGGGGACAGATACGCAGTATCTT.

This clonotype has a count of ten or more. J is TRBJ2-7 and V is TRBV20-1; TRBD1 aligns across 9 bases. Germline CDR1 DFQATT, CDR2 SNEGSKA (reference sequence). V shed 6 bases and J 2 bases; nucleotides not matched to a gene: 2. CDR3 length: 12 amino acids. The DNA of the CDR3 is TGCAGTGCCGGGACAGGGACCTACGAGCAGTACTTC. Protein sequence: CSAGTGTYEQYF.

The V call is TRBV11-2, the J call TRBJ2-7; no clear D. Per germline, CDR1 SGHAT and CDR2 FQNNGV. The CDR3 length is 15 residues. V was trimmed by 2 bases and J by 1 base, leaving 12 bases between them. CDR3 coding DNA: TGTGCCAGCAGCTTATCTGGCGAAGTGTCCTACGAGCAGTACTTC. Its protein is CASSLSGEVSYEQYF.

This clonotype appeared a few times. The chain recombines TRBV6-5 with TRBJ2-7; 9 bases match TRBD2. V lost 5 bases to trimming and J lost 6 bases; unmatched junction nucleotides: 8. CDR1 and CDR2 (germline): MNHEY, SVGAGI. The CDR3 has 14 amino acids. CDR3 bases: TGTGCCAGCAGTAAGGGCGGGAGGGCCTCCGAGCAGTACTTC. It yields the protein CASSKGGRASEQYF.

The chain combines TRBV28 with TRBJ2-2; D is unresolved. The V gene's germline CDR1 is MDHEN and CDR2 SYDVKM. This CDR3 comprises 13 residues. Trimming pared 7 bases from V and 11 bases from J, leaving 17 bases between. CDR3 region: CASTIKGNHELFF. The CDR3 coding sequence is TGTGCCAGCACCATCAAAGGAAATCACGAGCTGTTTTTT.

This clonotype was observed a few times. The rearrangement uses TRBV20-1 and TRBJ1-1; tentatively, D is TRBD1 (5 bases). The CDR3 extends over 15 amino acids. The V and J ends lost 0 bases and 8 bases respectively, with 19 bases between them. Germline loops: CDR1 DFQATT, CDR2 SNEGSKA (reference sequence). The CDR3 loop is CSARDPGRVGSEAFF. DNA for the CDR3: TGCAGTGCTAGAGATCCAGGCAGGGTAGGTTCCGAAGCTTTCTTT.

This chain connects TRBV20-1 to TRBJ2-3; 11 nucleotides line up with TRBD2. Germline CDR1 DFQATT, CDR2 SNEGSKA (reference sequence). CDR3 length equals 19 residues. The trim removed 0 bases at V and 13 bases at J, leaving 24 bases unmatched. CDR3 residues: CSARDPPVSGGGGGGGEYF. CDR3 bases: TGCAGTGCTAGAGATCCCCCCGTTAGCGGGGGGGGGGGGGGGGGGGGGGAGTATTTT.

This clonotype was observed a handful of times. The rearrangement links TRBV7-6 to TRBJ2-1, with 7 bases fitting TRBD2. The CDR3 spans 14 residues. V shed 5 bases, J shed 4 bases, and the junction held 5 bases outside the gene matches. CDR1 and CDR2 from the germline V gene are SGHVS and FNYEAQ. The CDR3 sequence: CASSPGGTYNEQFF. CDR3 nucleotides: TGTGCCAGCAGCCCGGGGGGTACGTACAATGAGCAGTTCTTC.

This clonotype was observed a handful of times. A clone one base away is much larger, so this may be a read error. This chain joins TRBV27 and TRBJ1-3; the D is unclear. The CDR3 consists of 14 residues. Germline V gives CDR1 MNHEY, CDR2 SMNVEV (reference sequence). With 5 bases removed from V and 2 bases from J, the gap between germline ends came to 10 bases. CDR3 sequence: CASSPRRPGNTIYF. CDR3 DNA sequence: TGTGCCAGCAGTCCACGCAGACCTGGAAACACCATATATTTT.